The TCR beta chain described here comes from a study of cytomegalovirus exposure and HLA in healthy donors. Points on this clone: A read error may account for a junction end that differs from germline.

Primers: 60 Vbeta forward and 13 Jbeta reverse. TCRdb keeps only in-frame clones here, not all; method: immunoSEQ multiplex PCR. The table lists 200,000 to 250,000 clones, 78% of them singletons. The CDR3 runs to 18 residues. Germline lookup yields CDR1 MNHNS and CDR2 SASEGT. Input material: PBMCs. The receptor was isolated from a male donor in good health and CMV-seronegative. The chain links TRBV6-1 to TRBJ2-1; the match to TRBD2 covers 9 bases. CDR3 coding DNA: TGTGCCAGCAGTAAAGCCAAGCCGGGACTAGCAGCCTACAATGAGCAGTTCTTC. It is translated as CASSKAKPGLAAYNEQFF.